These T cell receptor beta chains were read from a single sample in a study of blood T cell repertoires in COVID-19. The protocol was immunoSEQ multiplex PCR, while the TCRdb copy is restricted to in-frame clones and leaves out a portion. In the table there are some 190,000 clones, less than 90% of which are singletons. The sequenced sample was peripheral blood. Receptors originate from a man aged 25-40 years with acute or convalescent COVID-19. Both conserved end residues are part of each CDR3. The order of the fields is clone size, V gene, J gene, D gene, CDR3 DNA, CDR3 protein. A D gene is named only where the DNA matches it firmly. Some rows have no size entry. The others give once, few or many, or a class for an expanded clone.

size: .
V: TRBV23-1
J: TRBJ1-2
D: .
DNA: TGCGCCAGCAATCCCCCGACAGATGCGATCTATGGCTACACCTTC
CDR3: CASNPPTDAIYGYTF

size: .
V: TRBV7-8
J: TRBJ2-3
D: TRBD2
DNA: TGTGCCAGCAGCCTGAGGGGACTAGCGGGTAGCACAGATACGCAGTATTTT
CDR3: CASSLRGLAGSTDTQYF

size: once
V: TRBV7-6
J: TRBJ2-7
D: .
DNA: TGTGCCAGCAGCTTAACGAGAACAGGGGGGGACTTTTACTTC
CDR3: CASSLTRTGGDFYF

size: .
V: TRBV6-5
J: TRBJ1-5
D: .
DNA: TGTGCCAGCAGTTACTCGAACGGTCGCAATCAGCCCCAGCATTTT
CDR3: CASSYSNGRNQPQHF

size: once
V: TRBV7-9
J: TRBJ2-6
D: TRBD2
DNA: TGTGCCAGCAGCTTAGCTACTAGCGGGGGCCGCGCCGGGGCCAACGTCCTGACTTTC
CDR3: CASSLATSGGRAGANVLTF

size: .
V: TRBV5-1
J: TRBJ1-4
D: .
DNA: TGCGCCAGTGGACCAGGGTCCACTAATGAAAAACTGTTTTTT
CDR3: CASGPGSTNEKLFF

size: .
V: TRBV24-1
J: TRBJ2-3
D: TRBD2
DNA: TGTGCCACCAGTGATTTAAGCGGGAGGCCCGGTGGTACAGATACGCAGTATTTT
CDR3: CATSDLSGRPGGTDTQYF

size: .
V: TRBV28
J: TRBJ1-2
D: .
DNA: TGTGCCAGTACCCCGAGCCTCACTAACTATGGCTACACCTTC
CDR3: CASTPSLTNYGYTF

size: .
V: TRBV30
J: TRBJ2-4
D: .
DNA: TGTGCCTGGAGTGTAGCCAGGGGGGTTGCCAAAAACATTCAGTACTTC
CDR3: CAWSVARGVAKNIQYF

size: few
V: TRBV5-4
J: TRBJ1-6
D: TRBD1
DNA: TGTGCCAGCAGCGGAGCAGGGGGCAGCTCCTATAATTCACCCCTCCACTTT
CDR3: CASSGAGGSSYNSPLHF

size: .
V: TRBV27
J: TRBJ2-1
D: TRBD1
DNA: TGTGCCAGCAATACAGGGGAGAGGGGGAATGAGCAGTTCTTC
CDR3: CASNTGERGNEQFF

size: .
V: TRBV7-9
J: TRBJ1-1
D: .
DNA: TGTGCCAGCAGTCAATCATCCGGGGGGGTGTCGGCTTTCTTT
CDR3: CASSQSSGGVSAFF

size: once
V: TRBV19
J: TRBJ1-5
D: TRBD1
DNA: TGTGCCAGTAGAACAGACAGGGCTCACAATCAGCCCCAGCATTTT
CDR3: CASRTDRAHNQPQHF

size: .
V: TRBV9
J: TRBJ1-2
D: .
DNA: TGTGCCAGCAGCGTAGAACTCGGGGGGGCATATGGCTACACCTTC
CDR3: CASSVELGGAYGYTF

size: .
V: TRBV28
J: TRBJ2-7
D: TRBD2
DNA: TGTGCCAGCTTTAAGCCCGGAAAGGGACTAGCGACCTACGAGCAGTACTTC
CDR3: CASFKPGKGLATYEQYF

size: .
V: TRBV2
J: TRBJ2-5
D: TRBD2
DNA: TGTGCCAGCAGTGAGGCGGGGGTGAACCAAGAGACCCAGTACTTC
CDR3: CASSEAGVNQETQYF

size: few
V: TRBV5-1
J: TRBJ1-6
D: .
DNA: TGCGCCAGCAGCCCGGACGGACAGCTCAATTCACCCCTCCACTTT
CDR3: CASSPDGQLNSPLHF

size: .
V: TRBV28
J: TRBJ2-4
D: .
DNA: TGTGCCAGCAGTTCCGGACTCCTGCGACCCGGCAAAAACATTCAGTACTTC
CDR3: CASSSGLLRPGKNIQYF

size: .
V: TRBV5-1
J: TRBJ2-2
D: TRBD2
DNA: TGCGCCAGCAGCTCAAGACTAGCGGGAGTCCTGGCCGGGGAGCTGTTTTTT
CDR3: CASSSRLAGVLAGELFF

size: .
V: TRBV5-1
J: TRBJ1-2
D: .
DNA: TGCGCCAGCAGCGGGGAGCAGGGGTCTGGCTACACCTTC
CDR3: CASSGEQGSGYTF

size: .
V: TRBV4-1
J: TRBJ1-3
D: .
DNA: TGCGCCAGCAGCCTTGGGGGGGGGAAATCTGGAAACACCATATATTTT
CDR3: CASSLGGGKSGNTIYF

size: .
V: TRBV9
J: TRBJ2-2
D: TRBD2
DNA: TGTGCCAGCAGCGGCCTAGCGGGAGGGCGCGGGGAGCTGTTTTTT
CDR3: CASSGLAGGRGELFF

size: .
V: TRBV9
J: TRBJ1-6
D: .
DNA: TGTGCCAGCAGCCCGAGGGGGGGGGATTCACCCCTCCACTTT
CDR3: CASSPRGGDSPLHF

size: .
V: TRBV25-1
J: TRBJ2-7
D: TRBD2
DNA: TGTGCCAGCAGTCCGGGACTAGCGACCTACGAGCAGTACTTC
CDR3: CASSPGLATYEQYF

size: once
V: TRBV5-4
J: TRBJ2-1
D: .
DNA: TGTGCCAGCAGCTTGGTACTGAAAAGCTCCTACAATGAGCAGTTCTTC
CDR3: CASSLVLKSSYNEQFF

size: .
V: TRBV11-3
J: TRBJ2-1
D: TRBD2
DNA: TGTGCCAGCAGCCGAGACAAGACTAGCGGGAGTCGCTACAATGAGCAGTTCTTC
CDR3: CASSRDKTSGSRYNEQFF

size: .
V: TRBV5-1
J: TRBJ1-6
D: TRBD1
DNA: TGCGCCAGCAGCCTCGATCCATCCGGGACAGCTTATTCACCCCTCCACTTT
CDR3: CASSLDPSGTAYSPLHF

size: .
V: TRBV19
J: TRBJ1-6
D: .
DNA: TGTGCCAGTAACCGGGGGACTAATTCACCCCTCCACTTT
CDR3: CASNRGTNSPLHF

size: .
V: TRBV28
J: TRBJ1-3
D: TRBD1
DNA: TGTGCCAGCACGGAGGGGGCGCGGGCGGGGAACACCATATATTTT
CDR3: CASTEGARAGNTIYF

size: .
V: TRBV19
J: TRBJ1-2
D: TRBD1
DNA: TGTGCCAGTAATGGACAGGCTAACTATGGCTACACCTTC
CDR3: CASNGQANYGYTF

size: .
V: TRBV9
J: TRBJ2-5
D: TRBD2
DNA: TGTGCCAGCAGCCCATGGGGGGGGACTAGCGGCTCGGACCAGTACTTC
CDR3: CASSPWGGTSGSDQYF

size: few
V: TRBV4-1
J: TRBJ2-2
D: TRBD2
DNA: TGCGCCAGCAGCCAAGCAGGGCTAGCGGGAGGGCCAAACACCGGGGAGCTGTTTTTT
CDR3: CASSQAGLAGGPNTGELFF

size: .
V: TRBV21-1
J: TRBJ1-5
D: .
DNA: TGTGCCAGCAGCAAAGCGCTTAGGTACAGTCAGCCCCAGCATTTT
CDR3: CASSKALRYSQPQHF

size: .
V: TRBV4-1
J: TRBJ2-3
D: .
DNA: TGCGCCAGCAGAGGGACTGACACGTCGTGGCTGGATACGCAGTATTTT
CDR3: CASRGTDTSWLDTQYF

size: .
V: TRBV28
J: TRBJ2-2
D: .
DNA: TGTGCCAGCAGTTTAGCACAGGTGTTCCCCCCCGGGGAGCTGTTTTTT
CDR3: CASSLAQVFPPGELFF

size: once
V: TRBV24-1
J: TRBJ2-3
D: .
DNA: TGTGCCACCAAGCAGGGGGGTTCAGCAGATACGCAGTATTTT
CDR3: CATKQGGSADTQYF

size: .
V: TRBV2
J: TRBJ1-1
D: TRBD1
DNA: TGTGCCAGCAGTGTACAGGGGGGTGAAGCTTTCTTT
CDR3: CASSVQGGEAFF

size: .
V: TRBV6-5
J: TRBJ1-5
D: .
DNA: TGTGCCAGCAGTTCCGGCAAGGGGTTCCATCAGCCCCAGCATTTT
CDR3: CASSSGKGFHQPQHF

size: once
V: TRBV5-5
J: TRBJ1-2
D: TRBD1
DNA: TGTGCCAGCAGCGTCGTAACCGGGACAGGTGATTATGGCTACACCTTC
CDR3: CASSVVTGTGDYGYTF

size: .
V: TRBV9
J: TRBJ2-3
D: .
DNA: TGTGCCAGCAGCGTCGGGAGTGTTCGGGCAGATACGCAGTATTTT
CDR3: CASSVGSVRADTQYF

size: .
V: TRBV27
J: TRBJ2-3
D: TRBD2
DNA: TGTGCCAGCAGTTTATCGAGGGCTAGCGGGAGTAGAGATACGCAGTATTTT
CDR3: CASSLSRASGSRDTQYF

size: .
V: TRBV11-1
J: TRBJ2-1
D: .
DNA: TGTGCCAGCAGCTTCCCACAGGGAAGTTTCAATGAGCAGTTCTTC
CDR3: CASSFPQGSFNEQFF

size: .
V: TRBV6-5
J: TRBJ1-1
D: TRBD1
DNA: TGTGCCAGCAGAAGGGACAGGGCGAACACTGAAGCTTTCTTT
CDR3: CASRRDRANTEAFF

size: few
V: TRBV18
J: TRBJ2-1
D: TRBD2
DNA: TGTGCCAGCTCAGTCAGACTAGCGGGATACAATGAGCAGTTCTTC
CDR3: CASSVRLAGYNEQFF

size: once
V: TRBV30
J: TRBJ2-7
D: .
DNA: TGTGCCTGGACCTCCGGGACACCTTCCCTCGAGCAGTACTTC
CDR3: CAWTSGTPSLEQYF

size: .
V: TRBV7-8
J: TRBJ1-3
D: .
DNA: TGTGCCAGCAGCGCTAACAGGGCCGCCGGAAACACCATATATTTT
CDR3: CASSANRAAGNTIYF

size: .
V: TRBV28
J: TRBJ1-3
D: TRBD1
DNA: TGTGCCAGCAGGACCACAGGGGGCGCGGGAAACACCATATATTTT
CDR3: CASRTTGGAGNTIYF